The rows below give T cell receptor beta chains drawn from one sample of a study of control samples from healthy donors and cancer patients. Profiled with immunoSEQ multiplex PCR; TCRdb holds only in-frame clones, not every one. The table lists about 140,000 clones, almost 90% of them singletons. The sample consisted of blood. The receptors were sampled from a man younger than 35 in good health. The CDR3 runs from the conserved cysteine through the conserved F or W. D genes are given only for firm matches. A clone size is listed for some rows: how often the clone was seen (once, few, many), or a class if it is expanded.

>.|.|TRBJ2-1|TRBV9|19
CASSVGPAGDPRGYNEQFF
TGTGCCAGCAGCGTAGGACCAGCGGGCGACCCTCGGGGCTACAATGAGCAGTTCTTC
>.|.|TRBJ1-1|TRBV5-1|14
CASSLFGEGTEAFF
TGCGCCAGCAGCTTGTTCGGGGAGGGCACTGAAGCTTTCTTT
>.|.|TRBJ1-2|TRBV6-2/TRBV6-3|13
CASSYSRPYGYTF
TGTGCCAGCAGTTACTCGAGGCCCTATGGCTACACCTTC
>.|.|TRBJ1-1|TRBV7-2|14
CASSLMSAVTEAFF
TGTGCCAGCAGCTTAATGTCAGCCGTCACTGAAGCTTTCTTT
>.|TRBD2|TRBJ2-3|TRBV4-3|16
CASRMEAGGRTDTQYF
TGCGCCAGCAGAATGGAGGCGGGGGGGCGAACAGATACGCAGTATTTT
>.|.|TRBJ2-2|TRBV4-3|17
CASSQDLGTTNTGELFF
TGCGCCAGCAGCCAAGATTTAGGGACAACGAACACCGGGGAGCTGTTTTTT
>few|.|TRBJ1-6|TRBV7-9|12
CASSLEGRPLHF
TGTGCCAGCAGCCTGGAGGGAAGGCCCCTCCACTTT
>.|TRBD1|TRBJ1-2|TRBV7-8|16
CASSLGGQGNIYGYTF
TGTGCCAGCAGCTTAGGTGGACAGGGCAACATCTATGGCTACACCTTC
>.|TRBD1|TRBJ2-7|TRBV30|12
CACRGLQYEQYF
TGTGCCTGCAGGGGGCTTCAGTACGAGCAGTACTTC
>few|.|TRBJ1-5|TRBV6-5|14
CASSQDPGNQPQHF
TGTGCCAGCAGTCAGGACCCGGGGAATCAGCCCCAGCATTTT
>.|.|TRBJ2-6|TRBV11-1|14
CASSPSSGANVLTF
TGTGCCAGCAGCCCTAGCTCTGGGGCCAACGTCCTGACTTTC
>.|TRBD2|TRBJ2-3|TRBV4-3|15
CASSQGAGVTDTQYF
TGCGCCAGCAGCCAAGGGGCGGGGGTCACAGATACGCAGTATTTT
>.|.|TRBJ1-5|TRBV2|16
CASLGSGKGGNQPQHF
TGTGCCAGTCTGGGGTCAGGCAAGGGGGGCAATCAGCCCCAGCATTTT
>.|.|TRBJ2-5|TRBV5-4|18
CASSLVKGPQGYQETQYF
TGTGCCAGCAGCCTGGTGAAGGGGCCTCAGGGGTACCAAGAGACCCAGTACTTC
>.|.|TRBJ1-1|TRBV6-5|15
CASRPLKGVTAEAFF
TGTGCCAGCAGACCTCTCAAGGGGGTGACCGCTGAAGCTTTCTTT
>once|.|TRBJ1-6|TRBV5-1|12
CASSLQNSPLHF
TGCGCCAGCAGCTTGCAGAATTCACCCCTCCACTTT
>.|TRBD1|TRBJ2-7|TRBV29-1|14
CSVEPGQGVHEQYF
TGCAGCGTTGAACCGGGACAGGGCGTCCACGAGCAGTACTTC
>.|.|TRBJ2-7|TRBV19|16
CASSISPSGEPYEQYF
TGTGCCAGTAGTATCAGCCCCTCAGGGGAACCCTACGAGCAGTACTTC
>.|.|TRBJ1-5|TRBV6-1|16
CASSEYGAYSNQPQHF
TGTGCCAGCAGTGAATATGGGGCGTATAGCAATCAGCCCCAGCATTTT
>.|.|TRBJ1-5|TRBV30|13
CAYSRGHDQPQHF
TGTGCCTATTCAAGAGGGCACGATCAGCCCCAGCATTTT
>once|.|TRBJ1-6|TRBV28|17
CASKPAGGNSYNSPLHF
TGTGCCAGCAAACCTGCTGGGGGTAACTCCTATAATTCACCCCTCCACTTT
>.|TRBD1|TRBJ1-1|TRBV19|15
CASRGPGQGNTEAFF
TGTGCCAGTAGGGGGCCGGGACAGGGGAACACTGAAGCTTTCTTT
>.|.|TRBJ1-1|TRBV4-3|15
CASSHPGGMNTEAFF
TGCGCCAGCAGCCACCCGGGGGGTATGAACACTGAAGCTTTCTTT
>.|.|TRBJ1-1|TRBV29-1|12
CSVEDPGTGAFF
TGCAGCGTTGAAGACCCTGGGACGGGAGCTTTCTTT
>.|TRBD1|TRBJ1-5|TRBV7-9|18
CASSRTAGTADVGQPQHF
TGTGCCAGCAGCCGTACCGCCGGGACAGCGGACGTAGGCCAGCCCCAGCATTTT
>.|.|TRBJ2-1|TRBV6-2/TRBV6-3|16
CASSSGQGRGGNEQFF
TGTGCCAGCAGTTCCGGACAGGGCCGGGGGGGCAATGAGCAGTTCTTC
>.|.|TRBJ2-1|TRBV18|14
CASSPRTYYNEQFF
TGTGCCAGCTCGCCAAGGACTTATTACAATGAGCAGTTCTTC
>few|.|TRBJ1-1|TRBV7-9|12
CASSSGTAEAFF
TGTGCCAGCAGCTCGGGGACCGCTGAAGCTTTCTTT
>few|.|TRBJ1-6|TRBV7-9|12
CASSSNNSPLHF
TGTGCCAGCAGCTCTAATAATTCACCCCTCCACTTT
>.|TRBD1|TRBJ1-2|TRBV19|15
CASSPWTGINYGYTF
TGTGCCAGTAGTCCTTGGACAGGGATTAACTATGGCTACACCTTC
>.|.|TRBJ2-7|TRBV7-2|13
CASSLSAPYEQYF
TGTGCCAGCAGCTTATCCGCCCCCTACGAGCAGTACTTC
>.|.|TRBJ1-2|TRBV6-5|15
CASSYDGRAFYGYTF
TGTGCCAGCAGTTACGATGGCAGGGCTTTTTATGGCTACACCTTC
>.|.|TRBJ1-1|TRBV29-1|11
CSVHQGDEAFF
TGCAGCGTTCACCAGGGTGATGAAGCTTTCTTT
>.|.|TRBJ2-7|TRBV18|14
CASSSSGNSYEQYF
TGTGCCAGCTCATCTTCAGGGAATAGCTACGAGCAGTACTTC
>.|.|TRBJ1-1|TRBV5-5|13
CASKQGVGTEAFF
TGTGCCAGCAAACAGGGTGTAGGCACTGAAGCTTTCTTT
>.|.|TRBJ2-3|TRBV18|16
CASSPGQGTPTDTQYF
TGTGCCAGCTCACCAGGGCAGGGGACACCCACAGATACGCAGTATTTT
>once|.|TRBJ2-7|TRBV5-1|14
CASSLGTTSSEQYF
TGCGCCAGCAGCTTGGGGACTACCTCGAGCGAGCAGTACTTC
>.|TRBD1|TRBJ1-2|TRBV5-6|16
CASSLRTGFRNYGYTF
TGTGCCAGCAGCTTGCGGACAGGGTTTAGGAACTATGGCTACACCTTC
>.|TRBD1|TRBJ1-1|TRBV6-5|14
CASRGTGRDTEAFF
TGTGCCAGCAGGGGGACAGGGCGGGACACTGAAGCTTTCTTT
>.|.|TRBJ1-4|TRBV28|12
CASSNTGLKLFF
TGTGCCAGCAGTAATACGGGCCTGAAACTGTTTTTT
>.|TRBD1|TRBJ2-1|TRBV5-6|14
CASSLRTGARHRFF
TGTGCCAGCAGCTTACGGACAGGGGCCAGGCATCGGTTCTTC
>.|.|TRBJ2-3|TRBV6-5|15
CASRPLRGGTDTQYF
TGTGCCAGCAGACCACTTAGAGGGGGCACAGATACGCAGTATTTT
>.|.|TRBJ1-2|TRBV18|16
CASSPAGLATNYGYTF
TGTGCCAGCTCACCGGCTGGGTTAGCGACTAACTATGGCTACACCTTC
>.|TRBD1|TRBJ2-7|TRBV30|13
CAWRTGHSYEQYF
TGTGCCTGGAGGACAGGGCACTCCTACGAGCAGTACTTC
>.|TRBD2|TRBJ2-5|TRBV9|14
CASSAGLARETQYF
TGTGCCAGCAGCGCGGGACTAGCGCGGGAGACCCAGTACTTC
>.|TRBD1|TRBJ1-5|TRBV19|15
CASSPGTGRNQPQHF
TGTGCCAGTAGTCCCGGGACAGGTCGTAATCAGCCCCAGCATTTT
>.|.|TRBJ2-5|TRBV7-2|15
CASSLGVSFQETQYF
TGTGCCAGCAGCTTAGGGGTGTCTTTTCAAGAGACCCAGTACTTC
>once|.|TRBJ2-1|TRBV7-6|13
CASSFQPGLEGVF
TGTGCCAGCAGCTTTCAACCGGGACTCGAAGGAGTCTTC
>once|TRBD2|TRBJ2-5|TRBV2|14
CASSVGLADQTQYF
TGTGCCAGCAGCGTGGGACTAGCGGACCAGACCCAGTACTTC